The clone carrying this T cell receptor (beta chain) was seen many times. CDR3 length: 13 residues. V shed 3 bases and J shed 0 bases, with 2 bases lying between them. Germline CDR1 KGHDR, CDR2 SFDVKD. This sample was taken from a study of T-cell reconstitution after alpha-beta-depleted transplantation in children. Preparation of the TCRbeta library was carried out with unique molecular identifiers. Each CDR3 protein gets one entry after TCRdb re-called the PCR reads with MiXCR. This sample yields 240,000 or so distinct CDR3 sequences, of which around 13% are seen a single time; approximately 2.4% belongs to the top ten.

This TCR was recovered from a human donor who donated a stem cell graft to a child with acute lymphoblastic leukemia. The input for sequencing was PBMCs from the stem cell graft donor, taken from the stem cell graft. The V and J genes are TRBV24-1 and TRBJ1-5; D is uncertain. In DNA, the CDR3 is TGTGCCACCAGTGATGATAGCAATCAGCCCCAGCATTTT. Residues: CATSDDSNQPQHF.